This T cell receptor beta chain was retrieved from a study of monozygotic twins with inflammatory bowel disease. General study findings and limits: Since immunosuppressive treatments differed, patient repertoires may have gained added variability.

CDR1 and CDR2 from the germline V gene are KGHDR and SFDVKD. The CDR3 is made up of 16 amino acids. The UMIs contained a 6-nucleotide sample barcode. They were added by template switching during cDNA synthesis. Each CDR3 protein gets one entry in TCRdb, which reprocessed the 5' RACE reads and gives no DNA. The sample has about 330,000 distinct CDR3 sequences; the top ten hold 2% to 2.5%. On this clonotype: Antigen unknown.

The V call is TRBV24-1, the J call TRBJ2-1; with no DNA, the TCRdb D assignment of TRBD1 cannot be verified. This sequence originates from a human donor with ulcerative colitis or Crohn's disease, or a healthy co-twin of an affected twin (not recorded which). Material: blood. The CDR3 spells CATSDQGPSSYNEQFF.